The 30 T cell receptor beta chains below come from one sample, sequenced in a study of CD8 T cells in ankylosing spondylitis (dated by TCRdb to 2016 to 2017). The library was prepared using 5' RACE. Data came from an Illumina HiSeq 2500. TCRdb ran its own pipeline on the public reads, namely fastp trimming at Q25 and MiXCR clone calling, and kept in-frame beta chains. A single entry per CDR3 protein holds the most common genes and DNA from its merged rows. In all, the sample holds roughly 69,000 distinct CDR3 sequences, and 5.3% of those were seen once. The ten largest clones represent about 2.2% of the sample. The sequencing input was blood, either unsorted or a sorted T cell fraction (not recorded which). The source is a male donor with ankylosing spondylitis or in good health (not recorded which).

Concerning this clonotype: A clone one base away is much larger, so this may be a read error. The chain carries TRBV6-5 and TRBJ1-1, with TRBD1 matching over 7 bases. From germline, CDR1 is MNHEY and CDR2 SVGAGI. The CDR3 extends over 14 amino acids. V trimming: 6 bases; J trimming: 7 bases; junction bases outside the gene matches: 11. CDR3 sequence reads: CASRASGGQFEAFF. CDR3 nucleotides: TGTGCCAGCAGGGCCTCCGGGGGACAGTTTGAAGCTTTCTTT.

This clonotype was recorded at least ten times. This chain links TRBV20-1 with TRBJ2-7, with 11 positions matching TRBD1. This CDR3 comprises 15 residues. Germline CDR1 reads DFQATT; CDR2 reads SNEGSKA (reference sequence). J was trimmed by 2 bases and V by 5 bases; bases with no gene match: 8. The CDR3 region is CSASNGTGGPYEQYF. The CDR3 DNA follows: TGCAGTGCTTCAAATGGGACAGGGGGACCCTACGAGCAGTACTTC.

Ten or more counts support this clonotype. The rearrangement links TRBV6-6 to TRBJ2-7; no definite D call. The CDR3 is made up of 11 amino acids. Germline CDR1 and CDR2: MNHNY and SVGAGI (reference sequence). Trimming took off 4 bases at V and 5 bases at J, with 6 bases between the two ends. CDR3 nucleotide sequence: TGTGCCAGCAGTTCTGGGAACGAGCAGTACTTC. It specifies CASSSGNEQYF.

This clonotype was picked up many times. The V gene is TRBV5-1, the J gene TRBJ2-7; either TRBD1 or TRBD2 may fit D (5 bases each). V was trimmed by 4 bases and J by 5 bases, leaving 16 bases between them. This CDR3 comprises 14 residues. CDR1 and CDR2 from the germline V gene are SGHRS and YFSETQ. The CDR3 spells CASSLGAPEDEQYF. The CDR3 nucleotides are TGCGCCAGCAGCCTCGGGGCCCCTGAGGACGAGCAGTACTTC.

This clonotype was observed at least ten times. J is TRBJ1-5 and V is TRBV20-1; a weak D match, TRBD1 (6 bases). With 3 bases removed from V and 3 bases from J, the gap between germline ends came to 12 bases. The CDR3 contains 14 residues. Germline CDR1 DFQATT, CDR2 SNEGSKA (reference sequence). CDR3 bases: TGCAGTGCTAGCTTTGGACAGAACAATCAGCCCCAGCATTTT. Amino acid sequence: CSASFGQNNQPQHF.

This clonotype was seen at least ten times. The chain is built from TRBV7-2 and TRBJ1-6, with D possibly matching TRBD1 (5 bases). CDR1 and CDR2 from the germline V gene are SGHTA and FQGNSA. The CDR3 runs to 16 residues. Deletions cut 1 base from V and 4 bases from J, with 11 bases between. CDR3 region: CASSLGDRGYNSPLHF. CDR3 DNA sequence: TGTGCCAGCAGCTTAGGAGACAGAGGTTATAATTCACCCCTCCACTTT. The full variable domain, rest sourced from reference TRBV7-2 and TRBJ1-6, is GAGVSQSPSNKVTEKGKDVELRCDPISGHTALYWYRQSLGQGLEFLIYFQGNSAPDKSGLPSDRFSAERTGGSVSTLTIQRTQQEDSAVYLCASSLGDRGYNSPLHFGNGTRLTVT.

This clonotype has ten or more counts. The J gene is TRBJ2-1, the V gene TRBV20-1, with D perhaps given as TRBD1 or TRBD2 (5 bases each). CDR3 length: 14 residues. Germline CDR1 DFQATT, CDR2 SNEGSKA (reference sequence). V dropped 0 bases and J dropped 5 bases, with 11 bases sitting between them. CDR3 nucleotides: TGCAGTGCTAGAGACGGGACGGCAGACAATGAGCAGTTCTTC. This codes for CSARDGTADNEQFF.

This clonotype showed up many times. V gene TRBV29-1 combines with J gene TRBJ1-1, with D uncertain. The germline gives CDR1 SQVTM, CDR2 ANQGSEA. The CDR3 covers 11 residues. V was cut by 1 base and J by 11 bases, with 11 bases left in between. The DNA for the CDR3 is TGCAGCGTTGAAGGGCCGGCCGGGGCTTTCTTT. Translating gives CSVEGPAGAFF.

This chain connects TRBV6-2 or TRBV6-3 to TRBJ2-6; 9 nucleotides match TRBD1. The ends lost 5 bases at V and 3 bases at J; junction bases unmatched: 5. The CDR3 is made up of 16 amino acids. Germline V gives CDR1 MNHEY, CDR2 SVGEGT. The CDR3 DNA is TGTGCCAGCAGTCTGGACAGGGGTTTTGGGGCCAACGTCCTGACTTTC. This encodes CASSLDRGFGANVLTF.

On this clonotype: A much bigger clone sits one base away, suggesting this may be a read error. Here the CDR3 omits its conserved ending phenylalanine or tryptophan, so a read error is the likely source. The chain recombines TRBV13 with TRBJ2-1; 7 nucleotides align to TRBD1. The CDR3 contains 15 residues. Germline V gene lookup returns CDR1 PRHDT and CDR2 FYEKMQ (reference sequence). J gave up 2 bases and V 4 bases, and 5 bases lay outside the gene matches. The CDR3 DNA reads TGTGCCAGCAGCTCGGAGCAGGGGGCCTACAATGAGCAGTTCCTC. Translated: CASSSEQGAYNEQFL.

This clonotype was observed at least ten times. The chain uses TRBV20-1 and TRBJ1-4, with 8 bases fitting TRBD1. J gave up 6 bases and V 3 bases, and 3 bases lay outside the gene matches. CDR3 length: 13 amino acids. CDR1 and CDR2 (germline): DFQATT, SNEGSKA (reference sequence). The CDR3 sequence: CSARTGVDEKLFF. The CDR3 bases are TGCAGTGCTAGGACAGGGGTGGATGAAAAACTGTTTTTT.

On this clonotype itself: Since a much larger clone is just one base distant, this may be a read error. The rearrangement joins TRBV5-8 to TRBJ1-3, with D uncertain. Germline CDR1 reads SGHTS; CDR2 reads YDEGEE. The CDR3 contains 15 residues. As DNA, the CDR3 is TGTGCCAGCAGCCTTGGGATCCTCTCTCGAAACACCATATATTTT. Protein sequence: CASSLGILSRNTIYF.

This clonotype appeared many times. This chain uses TRBV30 with TRBJ2-5; TRBD2 aligns across 12 bases. V gave up 5 bases and J gave up 5 bases; unmatched junction bases: 6. CDR1 is GTSNPN and CDR2 is SVGIG in the germline V gene (reference sequence). The CDR3 has 14 amino acids. The CDR3, as DNA: TGTGCCTGGTCTGGACTAGCGGGGTATGAGACCCAGTACTTC. Translated: CAWSGLAGYETQYF.

Ten or more counts support this clonotype. The gene calls are TRBV4-3 and TRBJ2-3, with TRBD2 matching 9 bases. The CDR3 sequence is 17 residues long. Per the germline V gene, CDR1 is LGHNA and CDR2 is YSLEER. Losses at the gene ends were 4 bases for V and 2 bases for J; bases not matched to a gene: 10. CDR3 coding DNA: TGCGCCAGCAGCCGGACCCCAGCGGGGGGACCCACAGATACGCAGTATTTT. It codes for CASSRTPAGGPTDTQYF.

This clonotype was counted at least ten times. The rearrangement joins TRBV20-1 to TRBJ2-1; 10 bases align to TRBD2. V shed 6 bases, J shed 5 bases, and the junction held 10 bases outside the gene matches. The CDR3 consists of 15 residues. Germline V gene data show CDR1 as DFQATT and CDR2 as SNEGSKA (reference sequence). For the CDR3, the DNA is TGCAGTGCCGCCTCCGGGCTAGCGGGAGACAATGAGCAGTTCTTC. Protein sequence: CSAASGLAGDNEQFF.

This clonotype has a count of ten or more. For the CDR3, the DNA is TGTGCCAGCAGCCCCACGCGCAATCAGCCCCAGCATTTT. Its protein is CASSPTRNQPQHF. J is TRBJ1-5 and V is TRBV13; D is undetermined. Germline CDR1 is PRHDT and CDR2 is FYEKMQ (reference sequence). The ends were cut back, 5 bases at V and 2 bases at J, with 7 bases in the middle. The length of the CDR3 is 13 residues.

This clonotype was seen at least ten times. CDR3: CASSLRDGLYQYF. The CDR3 DNA sequence: TGTGCCAGCAGTTTACGAGACGGTTTATATCAGTACTTC. This chain joins TRBV27 and TRBJ2-7; D gene ambiguous. The CDR3 runs to 13 residues. V was cut by 2 bases and J by 10 bases, with 15 bases left in between. Germline CDR1 is MNHEY and CDR2 is SMNVEV (reference sequence).

V is TRBV25-1 and J is TRBJ2-2; 8 positions agree with TRBD1. CDR1 MGHDK and CDR2 SYGVNS come from the germline V gene. The V and J ends lost 4 bases and 5 bases, in that order; junction bases with no gene match: 6. This CDR3 spans 15 amino acids. The DNA for the CDR3 is TGTGCCAGCAGTGGAAGCAGGGGGCCGACCGGGGAGCTGTTTTTT. Amino acids: CASSGSRGPTGELFF.

This clonotype was observed many times. V is TRBV20-1 and J is TRBJ1-5; 10 bases fit TRBD1. J lost 6 bases, V lost 1 base, and 3 bases had no gene match. This CDR3 region has 14 residues. Germline-derived CDR1 and CDR2 are DFQATT and SNEGSKA (reference sequence). Here the CDR3 reads CSARADRGVQPQHF. The CDR3 bases are TGCAGTGCTAGAGCGGACAGGGGGGTTCAGCCCCAGCATTTT.

This clonotype occurred many times. The chain has TRBV3-1 and TRBJ2-2; 7 bases are a match to TRBD2. The trim removed 0 bases at V and 4 bases at J, leaving 8 bases unmatched. The CDR3 is made up of 17 amino acids. The germline V gene has CDR1 LGHDT and CDR2 YNNKEL (reference sequence). The CDR3 sequence: CASSQETERGLTGELFF. CDR3 DNA: TGTGCCAGCAGCCAAGAAACAGAGCGGGGACTCACCGGGGAGCTGTTTTTT.

This clonotype has at least ten counts. The chain uses TRBV6-1 and TRBJ2-3; D possibly corresponds to TRBD2 (6 bases). V was clipped by 6 bases and J by 0 bases, with 13 bases between them. Looked up from germline, CDR1 is MNHNS and CDR2 is SASEGT. This CDR3 has 15 amino acids. The CDR3 reads CASSGSGTSTDTQYF. DNA of the CDR3: TGTGCCAGCAGCGGTAGCGGCACTAGCACAGATACGCAGTATTTT.

This clonotype was detected many times. V gene TRBV28 combines with J gene TRBJ2-7, with D tentatively TRBD1 or TRBD2 (6 bases each). Germline-derived CDR1 and CDR2 are MDHEN and SYDVKM. V shed 5 bases and J shed 3 bases, with 20 bases lying between them. This CDR3 spans 16 amino acids. The CDR3 coding sequence is TGTGCCAGCAGTCCCCTCTATGGGGGGACAAACTACGAGCAGTACTTC. Amino acid sequence: CASSPLYGGTNYEQYF.

The rearrangement joins TRBV5-1 to TRBJ1-6; 8 nucleotides agree with TRBD1. CDR3 length equals 16 residues. Trimming took 1 base from V and 4 from J; bases not matched to a gene: 4. The germline CDR1 and CDR2 sequences are SGHRS and YFSETQ. The CDR3 sequence is CASSLSGGGYNSPLHF. DNA for the CDR3: TGCGCCAGCAGCTTGTCAGGGGGCGGATATAATTCACCCCTCCACTTT.

A remark on this clonotype: A much larger clone differs from this one at a single base, so this may be a read error. The gene calls are TRBV7-2 and TRBJ1-1, with D perhaps TRBD1 (5 bases). Germline CDR1 is SGHTA and CDR2 is FQGNSA. The CDR3 totals 15 residues. The CDR3 reads CASNLDAGGNTEAFF. CDR3 DNA sequence: TGTGCCAGCAACTTAGACGCCGGGGGGAACACTGAAGCTTTCTTT.

This clonotype appeared many times. The gene calls are TRBV7-9 and TRBJ1-1; D is uncertain. The CDR3 is 13 amino acids. Germline V gene lookup returns CDR1 SEHNR and CDR2 FQNEAQ (reference sequence). V was clipped by 7 bases and J by 3 bases, with 12 bases between them. The CDR3 DNA reads TGTGCCAGCACCCTGGATAGTTACACTGAAGCTTTCTTT. Its protein product is CASTLDSYTEAFF.

In this sample, this clonotype turned up many times. This chain links TRBV7-3 with TRBJ2-2, with D possibly matching TRBD1 (7 bases). There are 13 residues in the CDR3. Germline CDR1 and CDR2: SGHTA and FQGTGA. Trimming left V 5 bases short and J 6 bases short, with 10 bases between. In nucleotides, the CDR3 is TGTGCCAGCAGCGGCAGGGGGGCCGGGGAGCTGTTTTTT. Protein product: CASSGRGAGELFF. Full variable domain (missing parts from reference TRBV7-3 and TRBJ2-2): GAGVSQTPSNKVTEKGKYVELRCDPISGHTALYWYRQSLGQGPEFLIYFQGTGAADDSGLPNDRFFAVRPEGSVSTLKIQRTERGDSAVYLCASSGRGAGELFFGEGSRLTVL.

This sequence joins TRBV4-2 and TRBJ2-3, with 15 nucleotides matching TRBD2. CDR1 LGHNA and CDR2 YNFKEQ come from the germline V gene. J was trimmed by 5 bases and V by 3 bases; bases with no gene match: 9. This CDR3 is built from 18 residues. The CDR3 protein is CASSQGTSGGPGRDTQYF. In nucleotides, the CDR3 is TGTGCCAGCAGCCAGGGGACTAGCGGGGGGCCCGGTAGAGATACGCAGTATTTT.

This clonotype was picked up many times. The chain uses TRBV5-1 and TRBJ2-7; 7 bases line up with TRBD2. CDR3 size: 14 residues. With V trimmed by 0 bases and J by 3 bases, 3 bases remained unmatched. Germline V gene lookup returns CDR1 SGHRS and CDR2 YFSETQ. The CDR3 region has the DNA TGCGCCAGCAGCTTGGGACTAGCCGACTACGAGCAGTACTTC. Its translation: CASSLGLADYEQYF.

This clonotype was observed at least ten times. V and J are TRBV28 and TRBJ1-1, with D perhaps matching TRBD1 (5 bases). The CDR3 covers 13 residues. Trimming took 7 bases from V and 8 from J, leaving 17 bases between them. Germline V lookup: CDR1 MDHEN, CDR2 SYDVKM. The CDR3 spells CASTYSGTEEAFF. CDR3 DNA: TGTGCCAGCACCTATAGCGGGACGGAAGAAGCTTTCTTT.

This clonotype was recorded many times. J is TRBJ2-5 and V is TRBV20-1; the match to TRBD1 covers 7 bases. Germline loops: CDR1 DFQATT, CDR2 SNEGSKA (reference sequence). Trimming removed 6 bases from V and 3 bases from J; junction bases left unmatched: 10. CDR3 size: 14 residues. CDR3 DNA: TGCAGTGCCTGGGGACAGTCGGTTGAAGAGACCCAGTACTTC. Protein sequence: CSAWGQSVEETQYF.